This T cell receptor (beta chain) emerged from a study of blood T cell repertoires in COVID-19. V lost 0 bases and J lost 9; bases outside the gene matches: 7. This CDR3 comprises 15 residues. Germline lookup yields CDR1 LGHDT and CDR2 YNNKEL (reference sequence). Only in-frame clones appear in the TCRdb table, and some are missing; sequencing was by immunoSEQ multiplex PCR. The sample contains 310,000 or so clones, 85% to 90% of which appear only once. This receptor was obtained from a woman in her late teens or twenties with acute COVID-19. This chain links TRBV3-1 (or the pseudogene TRBV3-2) with TRBJ1-1; 10 bases match TRBD1. Material: PBMCs or T cells enriched from blood (not recorded which). The CDR3 region has the DNA TGTGCCAGCAGCCAAGATCCGGGACAGGGGAGGAAAGCTTTCTTT. It yields the protein CASSQDPGQGRKAFF.